The rows below give T cell receptor beta chains drawn from one sample of a study of blood T cells in healthy people across ages. Each CDR3 protein is one row after TCRdb ran MiXCR on the 5' RACE reads. The profile shows 1.5 million to 2 million distinct CDR3 sequences, 25% to 30% of them singletons. What was sequenced was blood. The receptors were gathered from a woman under 40 in good health. CDR3s include the opening cysteine and the closing phenylalanine or tryptophan. Clone size is shown for a subset of rows, as once, few, many or a class of expanded clone.

j_call v_call clone_size cdr3_aa
TRBJ2-7 TRBV10-2 many CASPPQMVTSGLYEQYF
TRBJ2-2 TRBV7-9 - CASRSSSGGAPGELFF
TRBJ1-1 TRBV11-2 - CASSSPRTNTEAFF
TRBJ2-4 TRBV24-1 few CATSDPGQAKNIQYF
TRBJ2-3 TRBV2 many CASKRDRRAGITDTQYF
TRBJ2-7 TRBV20-1 - CSAGDGDTRFYEQYF
TRBJ1-1 TRBV5-1 many CASSLGDLNTEAFF
TRBJ2-5 TRBV5-1 few CASSLGPRGEWETQYF
TRBJ2-7 TRBV2 many CASRRQGGSYEQYF
TRBJ2-7 TRBV12-5 few CASGLYPRGNEQYF
TRBJ2-3 TRBV7-7 many CASSEGPGTDTQYF
TRBJ2-7 TRBV10-1 many CASSDYGTGAYEQYF
TRBJ2-5 TRBV3-1 - CAGSQETSGKGRRETQYF
TRBJ2-6 TRBV6-1 many CASSLYGRQSSGANVLTF
TRBJ1-2 TRBV21-1 - CASSKAPGAGYTF
TRBJ2-1 TRBV20-1 many CSAETIGTGDPFSQFF
TRBJ2-3 TRBV5-5 - CVSSLRDRARTQYF
TRBJ2-5 TRBV7-2 - CASSFRREVTQYF
TRBJ2-3 TRBV7-3 - CASSLLGGGQYF
TRBJ2-1 TRBV21-1 once CASSSTVQRLSYNDQFF
TRBJ1-5 TRBV29-1 few CSAAQGANQPQHF
TRBJ2-6 TRBV2 - CASGQSRAGANVLTF
TRBJ1-1 TRBV6-5 - CASSYSDRGNTEAFF
TRBJ2-5 TRBV7-9 few CASSPGGGAQETQYF
TRBJ2-6 TRBV5-1 - CASSRGEIFSGANVLTF
TRBJ2-2 TRBV9 few CASSVEGGRATGELFF
TRBJ2-1 TRBV20-1 few CSARVSSGGYNEQFF
TRBJ2-3 TRBV7-2 many CASSPGWADTQYF
TRBJ2-1 TRBV5-1 - CASSLTGEAMGSNEQFF
TRBJ1-5 TRBV12-3/TRBV12-4 few CASSHWGRGSKGNQPQHF
TRBJ2-2 TRBV20-1 - CSARATQTNTGELFF
TRBJ2-1 TRBV19 - CASSIGGRKYNEQFF
TRBJ2-7 TRBV6-6 many CASRGQEVEQYF